This T cell receptor (beta chain) originates from a study of shared clonotypes between healthy human individuals. TCRdb's copy holds only in-frame clones and misses some; the assay was immunoSEQ multiplex PCR. The table records a few million clones, over 90% of them present only once. Comments on this clone: The antigen is unknown.

Splitting the CD4+ cells yielded a CD45RA+ naive subset and a CD45RA-negative memory subset. Study outcomes and limitations: Unshared clonotypes carried lower generation probabilities than those common to all four donors.

The sequence derives from a man between 18 and 35 years old in good health. Some clones in this sample may be carry-over from other donors' samples. The sequencing sample was made of naive CD4+ T cells from PBMCs. Specified subset: CD45RA+ positively selected.

For the CDR3, the DNA is TGCAGCGCCGCCGGGACAGGGCGCTACGAGCAGTACTTC. Translated: CSAAGTGRYEQYF. The chain has TRBV29-1 and TRBJ2-7; 9 bases map to TRBD1. There are 13 residues in the CDR3. From germline, CDR1 is SQVTM and CDR2 ANQGSEA. The ends lost 7 bases at V and 3 bases at J; junction bases unmatched: 7.